These T cell receptor beta chains were read from a single sample in a study of tumor-infiltrating lymphocytes in primary liver carcinoma. TCRdb ran MiXCR on the multiplex PCR reads and lists one entry per CDR3 protein. The profile shows approximately 40,000 distinct CDR3 sequences, around 70% of them singletons. The sample taken for sequencing was liver tumor tissue from sampling region 2. The source is a man aged 35 to 55 with primary liver carcinoma and hepatitis B virus infection. CDR3s include the opening cysteine and the closing phenylalanine or tryptophan. The D gene is left open where the match is weak. Rows give clone size only sometimes, using once, few, many, or a class for an expanded clone.

j_call,v_call,d_call,clone_size,cdr3_aa,cdr3_nt
TRBJ2-1,TRBV4-2,TRBD2,-,CAGSQASAGYTGNEQFF,TGTGCCGGCAGCCAAGCTTCAGCGGGATATACGGGGAATGAGCAGTTCTTC
TRBJ2-6,TRBV6-2/TRBV6-3,-,-,CASISGVGLPEANVLTF,TGTGCCAGCATCTCCGGAGTGGGCTTACCTGAGGCCAACGTCCTGACTTTC
TRBJ1-1,TRBV29-1,-,-,CSLEAGWGINTEAFF,TGTAGCCTTGAAGCGGGGTGGGGAATAAACACTGAAGCTTTCTTT
TRBJ2-7,TRBV29-1,-,-,CNVEKGDEQYF,TGCAACGTTGAGAAAGGTGACGAGCAGTACTTC
TRBJ1-3,TRBV4-2,-,-,CASSQGRDGYGDTIYF,TGTGCTAGCAGCCAAGGACGGGACGGCTATGGAGACACCATATATTTT
TRBJ2-7,TRBV5-1,-,-,CASSLDTSSYEQYF,TGCGCCAGCAGCTTGGATACAAGCTCCTACGAGCAGTATTTC
TRBJ1-6,TRBV6-5,-,-,CACSYTQGLESPLHF,TGTGCCTGCAGTTACACACAAGGTCTGGAGTCACCCCTCCACTTT
TRBJ2-2,TRBV28,TRBD2,-,CTSSLTGGGRELFF,TGTACCAGCAGTTTAACGGGGGGGGGCCGGGAGCTGTTTTTT
TRBJ2-2,TRBV29-1,-,once,CSVGTGAANAGELFF,TGTAGCGTTGGGACTGGCGCGGCGAACGCCGGGGAGCTGTTTTTT
TRBJ2-2,TRBV7-9,-,-,CASSFLTGNTGELFF,TGTGCCAGCAGCTTTCTAACGGGGAACACTGGGGAGCTGTTTTTT
TRBJ2-7,TRBV5-6,-,few,CASSLGLGSSRYNEQYF,TGTGCCAGCAGCTTGGGATTGGGCTCATCAAGATACAATGAGCAGTACTTC
TRBJ1-6,TRBV4-3,-,-,CASSQDLQGRGSSYYSPLHF,TGCGCCAGCAGCCAAGATCTCCAAGGGCGGGGGTCTTCCTATTATTCACCCCTCCACTTT
TRBJ2-1,TRBV11-2,-,-,CANSLSGFDNEQFF,TGTGCCAACAGCTTGTCGGGGTTCGACAACGAACAGTTCTTC
TRBJ2-1,TRBV19,-,few,CASKGPDISSYNEQFF,TGTGCCAGTAAGGGACCCGATATTAGCTCCTACAATGAGCAGTTCTTC
TRBJ2-5,TRBV5-4,-,-,CAGSLANPAQWRGTQYF,TGTGCCGGCAGCTTGGCCAATCCAGCGCAATGGAGGGGGACCCAGTACTTC
TRBJ2-7,TRBV7-2,TRBD2,-,CASSPGTRREQYF,TGTGCCAGCAGCCCCGGGACTAGGCGGGAGCAGTACTTC
TRBJ2-3,TRBV12-3/TRBV12-4,-,-,CASRRDQSFTDAQYF,TGTGCCAGCCGCCGCGACCAGTCCTTCACAGATGCGCAGTATTTT
TRBJ2-7,TRBV11-2,-,-,CVNTRGSSTYEQYF,TGTGTCAACACCCGTGGGAGTTCCACCTACGAGCAGTACTTC
TRBJ2-7,TRBV4-3,-,-,CGSSQEYGSNDEQYF,TGTGGCAGCAGCCAAGAGTACGGGAGTAACGACGAGCAGTACTTC
TRBJ1-1,TRBV11-2,TRBD1,-,CASSPGQQNIEAFF,TGTGCCAGCAGCCCGGGACAGCAGAACATAGAAGCTTTCTTT
TRBJ1-1,TRBV30,-,-,CAWSVEGGKEAFF,TGTGCCTGGAGTGTGGAGGGAGGTAAAGAAGCTTTCTTT
TRBJ2-3,TRBV4-1,TRBD2,-,CASSQGTSGSADTQYF,TGCGCAAGCAGTCAAGGAACTAGCGGGAGTGCAGATACGCAGTATTTT
TRBJ2-7,TRBV10-2,-,-,CTSRATGDPYEQYF,TGCACCAGCAGAGCTACAGGAGACCCATACGAGCAGTACTTC
TRBJ2-5,TRBV2,-,few,CASSENQETQYF,TGTGCCAGCAGTGAAAACCAAGAGACCCAGTACTTC
TRBJ2-5,TRBV5-1,TRBD2,-,CASNLGLADGETQCF,TGCGCCAGCAACCTGGGACTAGCGGACGGGGAGACCCAGTGCTTC
TRBJ1-5,TRBV6-2/TRBV6-3,-,once,CASCLDGISEQPQHF,TGTGCCAGCTGTTTGGACGGTATTAGCGAACAGCCCCAGCATTTT
TRBJ1-4,TRBV28,-,many,CASSYPTGPNEKLFF,TGTGCCAGCAGCTACCCGACAGGTCCTAATGAAAAACTGTTTTTT
TRBJ2-2,TRBV4-3,TRBD1,once,CASSQCHWTGGYTVELSF,TGCGCCAGCAGTCAATGTCATTGGACAGGGGGGTACACCGTGGAGCTGTCTTTT
TRBJ2-1,TRBV5-5,TRBD1,-,CASSLYLLVRQGSNEQFF,TGTGCCAGCAGCTTGTACCTGTTGGTAAGACAGGGTAGCAATGAGCAGTTCTTC
TRBJ2-1,TRBV10-2,-,many,CASSDSRAGEQFF,TGCGCCAGCAGTGATAGTAGGGCCGGTGAGCAGTTCTTC
TRBJ1-1,TRBV5-1,-,many,CASSLSSVNTEAFF,TGCGCCAGCAGCTTGTCTTCAGTGAACACTGAAGCTTTCTTT
TRBJ2-7,TRBV6-6,TRBD2,-,CASSHRAGVPTYEQYF,TGTGCCAGTAGTCATCGAGCGGGGGTGCCTACCTACGAGCAGTACTTC
TRBJ2-5,TRBV29-1,-,-,CNTFGSGQETQYF,TGCAACACGTTCGGATCCGGTCAAGAGACCCAGTACTTC
TRBJ1-1,TRBV30,-,many,CAWSEDQITEAFF,TGTGCCTGGAGTGAGGACCAGATCACTGAAGCTTTCTTT
TRBJ2-1,TRBV11-3,-,-,CASSLGVSSNEQFF,TGTGCCAGCAGCTTAGGGGTTAGTAGCAATGAGCAGTTCTTC